This T cell receptor (beta chain) derives from a study of blood T cell repertoires in COVID-19. Study summary: Acute and convalescent COVID-19 samples came from the United States, Italy and Spain. Sample material is recorded as cDNA or gDNA derived from T cells, B-cell-depleted T cells, or PBMCs.

Study processing details: The authors estimated nucleated cell counts from reference gene primer amplification. Clones were read by immunoSEQ multiplex PCR, and TCRdb kept only the in-frame ones, dropping some. Clone size and the V and J calls come from that table; the DNA yielded D and trimming. This sample has some 250,000 clones, with roughly 90% found just once. The CDR3 consists of 14 residues. CDR1 SSHAT and CDR2 FNYEAQ come from the germline V gene (reference sequence). Points on this clone: A read error may produce the germline difference seen at one junction end.

Sample: peripheral blood. The sequence was collected from a woman in her thirties with acute or convalescent COVID-19. This sequence joins TRBV7-7 and TRBJ2-2, with D maybe TRBD1 (6 bases). The CDR3 region has the DNA TGTGCTAGCAGCTTGGGACAGAACACCGGGGAGCTGTTTTTT. It codes for CASSLGQNTGELFF.